This T cell receptor (beta chain) was profiled in a study of T cells in narcolepsy. The repertoire was sequenced with immunoSEQ multiplex PCR; TCRdb's copy has only in-frame clones and lacks some. The sample has more than 30,000 clones, around 75% seen once. Source material: CD45RA- memory CD4+ T cells from PBMCs. The sequence was obtained from a human donor with narcolepsy.

CDR3 sequence: CASSLGGVNYNEQFF. CDR3 bases: TGCGCCAGCAGCTTGGGGGGAGTCAATTACAATGAGCAGTTCTTC. The chain uses TRBV5-1 and TRBJ2-1, with a possible D match to TRBD2 (5 bases). CDR3 length: 15 residues. V shed 0 bases and J shed 4 bases, with 11 bases lying between them. Germline CDR1 is SGHRS and CDR2 is YFSETQ.